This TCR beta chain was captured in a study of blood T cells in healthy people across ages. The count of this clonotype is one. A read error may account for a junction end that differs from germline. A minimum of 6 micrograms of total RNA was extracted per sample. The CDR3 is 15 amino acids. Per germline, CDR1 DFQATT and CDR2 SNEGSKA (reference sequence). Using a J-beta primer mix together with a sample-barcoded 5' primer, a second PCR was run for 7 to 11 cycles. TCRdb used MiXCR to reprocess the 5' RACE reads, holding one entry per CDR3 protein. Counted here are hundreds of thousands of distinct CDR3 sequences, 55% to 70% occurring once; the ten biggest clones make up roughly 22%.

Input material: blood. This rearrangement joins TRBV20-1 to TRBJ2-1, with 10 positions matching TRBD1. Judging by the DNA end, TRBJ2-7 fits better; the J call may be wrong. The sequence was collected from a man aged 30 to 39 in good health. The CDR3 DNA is TGCAGTGCTAGTAAGACAGGGGGCAGTTCCTACAAGCAGTACTTC. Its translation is CSASKTGGSSYKQYF.